This entry lists 19 T cell receptor beta chains sequenced from one sample in a study of blood T cell repertoires in COVID-19. Assay used: immunoSEQ multiplex PCR; TCRdb lists only in-frame clones, some missing. The sample carries 200,000 to 300,000 clones, roughly 87% recorded once. Material for sequencing was peripheral blood. All receptors come from a man in his 60s who had recovered from COVID-19.

The chain carries TRBV19 and TRBJ2-1, with 7 bases fitting TRBD1. CDR1 LNHDA and CDR2 SQIVND come from the germline V gene (reference sequence). The V segment lost 7 bases and the J segment 6 bases; nucleotides outside the gene matches: 6. This CDR3 spans 13 amino acids. The CDR3 bases are TGTGCCAGTACCCCGACAGGGTCCAATGAGCAGTTCTTC. Translation: CASTPTGSNEQFF.

V gene TRBV5-4 combines with J gene TRBJ2-7; 8 bases align to TRBD1. The trim removed 7 bases at V and 4 bases at J, leaving 13 bases unmatched. The V gene's germline CDR1 is SGHNT and CDR2 YYREEE (reference sequence). This CDR3 contains 15 residues. DNA of the CDR3: TGTGCCAGCCGAGCAGGGGGCCCTACTGAATACGAGCAGTACTTC. Its translation is CASRAGGPTEYEQYF.

This chain uses TRBV19 with TRBJ1-5; D is possibly TRBD1 (6 bases). Germline V gives CDR1 LNHDA, CDR2 SQIVND (reference sequence). Trimming left V 4 bases short and J 3 bases short, with 10 bases between. This CDR3 is 14 amino acids long. CDR3: CASSRNRVNQPQHF. The CDR3 region has the DNA TGTGCCAGTAGTAGGAACAGGGTCAATCAGCCCCAGCATTTT.

The chain employs TRBV4-1 and TRBJ1-6, with D unclear. Germline V gene sequence: CDR1 MGHRA, CDR2 YSYEKL. The CDR3 has 18 amino acids. V was pared by 4 bases and J by 0 bases, with 16 bases between. The CDR3 DNA is TGCGCCAGCAGCCGCGGGCTCACTGGGAGCTCCTATAATTCACCCCTCCACTTT. Amino acids: CASSRGLTGSSYNSPLHF.

Comments on this clone: The junction departs from germline at one end; a sequencing error may be responsible. The gene calls are TRBV30 and TRBJ1-2, with D possibly TRBD1 on 5 matching bases. The CDR3 is 13 residues long. Germline loops: CDR1 GTSNPN, CDR2 SVGIG (reference sequence). The CDR3 bases are TGTGCCTGGAGGCGGGGGGAATACTACGGCTACACCTTC. Translating gives CAWRRGEYYGYTF.

This sequence joins TRBV9 and TRBJ2-7, with D tentatively TRBD2 (6 bases). Per germline, CDR1 SGDLS and CDR2 YYNGEE. V was clipped by 3 bases and J by 6 bases, with 13 bases between them. This CDR3 has 13 residues. CDR3 coding DNA: TGTGCCAGCAGCGAGGGCGGAGCGGGCGAGCAGTACTTC. Encoded protein: CASSEGGAGEQYF.

The rearrangement links TRBV9 to TRBJ2-3; D is ambiguous. V was shortened by 0 bases and J by 2 bases, with 10 bases between the two germline ends. Germline lookup yields CDR1 SGDLS and CDR2 YYNGEE. CDR3 length equals 15 residues. In nucleotides, the CDR3 is TGTGCCAGCAGCGTAGGTGGAGAGCTCACAGATACGCAGTATTTT. It codes for CASSVGGELTDTQYF.

This sequence joins TRBV2 and TRBJ2-2; possible D gene TRBD1, 6 bases. Trimming stripped 7 bases from V and 3 bases from J, with 9 bases between. The CDR3 contains 13 residues. Looked up from germline, CDR1 is SNHLY and CDR2 is FYNNEI. CDR3 in amino acids: CASNQGYTGELFF. The CDR3 nucleotides are TGTGCCAGCAACCAGGGGTACACCGGGGAGCTGTTTTTT.

The chain carries TRBV2 and TRBJ1-1, with D possibly matching TRBD1 (6 bases). Germline V lookup: CDR1 SNHLY, CDR2 FYNNEI. Deletions cut 5 bases from V and 2 bases from J, with 9 bases between. The CDR3 consists of 13 residues. DNA for the CDR3: TGTGCCAGCAGTAACAGGGATAACACTGAAGCTTTCTTT. As protein: CASSNRDNTEAFF.

This chain uses TRBV10-3 with TRBJ1-4, with unresolved D. This CDR3 has 16 residues. Deletions cut 4 bases from V and 0 bases from J, with 12 bases between. Per the germline V gene, CDR1 is ENHRY and CDR2 is SYGVKD. The CDR3 protein is CAISAENFPTNEKLFF. CDR3 sequence (DNA): TGTGCCATCAGTGCGGAGAATTTCCCAACTAATGAAAAACTGTTTTTT.

The gene calls are TRBV5-4 and TRBJ2-7; possible D gene TRBD1, 6 bases. V was pared by 3 bases and J by 4 bases, with 17 bases between. The germline V gene has CDR1 SGHNT and CDR2 YYREEE (reference sequence). This CDR3 comprises 15 residues. This CDR3 reads CASSSGPGTLYEQYF. In DNA, the CDR3 is TGTGCCAGCAGCTCGGGTCCCGGGACACTGTACGAGCAGTACTTC.

This chain joins TRBV27 and TRBJ1-4; 11 bases are shared with TRBD1. The CDR3 is 19 residues long. V was clipped by 7 bases and J by 8 bases; unmatched bases: 21. CDR1 and CDR2 from the germline V gene are MNHEY and SMNVEV (reference sequence). Here the CDR3 DNA reads TGTGCCAGCACTCAACGGCTGCGGACAGGGGGCATAGGAGGGGAAAAACTGTTTTTT. Protein product: CASTQRLRTGGIGGEKLFF.

The chain links TRBV6-5 to TRBJ2-3, with 7 bases matching TRBD2. The CDR3 contains 15 residues. Germline V gene lookup returns CDR1 MNHEY and CDR2 SVGAGI. Losses at the gene ends were 0 bases for V and 6 bases for J; bases not matched to a gene: 6. This chain's CDR3 is CASSYSGRAGDTQYF. The CDR3 DNA is TGTGCCAGCAGTTACTCAGGGAGGGCAGGGGATACGCAGTATTTT.

The V gene is TRBV20-1, the J gene TRBJ2-3, with 11 nucleotides matching TRBD1. CDR1 is DFQATT and CDR2 is SNEGSKA in the germline V gene (reference sequence). V was clipped by 3 bases and J by 4 bases; unmatched bases: 9. The CDR3 has 16 residues. The CDR3 nucleotides are TGCAGTGCTAGTTCCCGGGACAGGGGGACCGCAGATACGCAGTATTTT. Amino acids: CSASSRDRGTADTQYF.

The V gene is TRBV5-1, the J gene TRBJ2-5; 7 bases match TRBD1. This CDR3 region has 14 residues. V shed 4 bases, J shed 5 bases, and the junction held 8 bases outside the gene matches. CDR1 and CDR2 (germline): SGHRS, YFSETQ. CDR3 in DNA: TGCGCCAGCAGCCCCAGACAGGGTGTGGAGACCCAGTACTTC. Translation: CASSPRQGVETQYF.

A word on this clone: It is unclear where the CDR3 begins or ends on the DNA, so no DNA is shown, and the CDR3 is as TCRdb lists it. The chain employs TRBV27 and TRBJ1-1. Per germline, CDR1 MNHEY and CDR2 SMNVEV (reference sequence). The CDR3 is 14 amino acids long, termini counted. The CDR3: CASSTSGWATEAFF.

The chain links TRBV5-1 to TRBJ2-5, with D possibly being TRBD1 (5 bases). CDR1 and CDR2 (germline): SGHRS, YFSETQ. The V end lost 1 base, the J end lost 4 bases, and 17 bases lay between the germline ends. The CDR3 has 16 residues. Written as DNA, the CDR3 is TGCGCCAGCAGCTTGCAGGTCCAGGGTTCTGGAGAGACCCAGTACTTC. The encoded protein is CASSLQVQGSGETQYF. The variable domain in full, with the rest retrieved from reference TRBV5-1 and TRBJ2-5, is KAGVTQTPRYLIKTRGQQVTLSCSPISGHRSVSWYQQTPGQGLQFLFEYFSETQRNKGNFPGRFSGRQFSNSRSEMNVSTLELGDSALYLCASSLQVQGSGETQYFGPGTRLLVL.

The chain joins TRBV2 to TRBJ2-1; D gene unclear. The V end lost 3 bases, the J end lost 8 bases, and 5 bases lay between the germline ends. In germline, CDR1 is SNHLY, CDR2 FYNNEI. The CDR3 totals 11 residues. CDR3: CASSERYEQFF. As DNA, the CDR3 is TGTGCCAGCAGTGAGAGATATGAGCAGTTCTTC.

The sample holds one count of this clone. In DNA form, the CDR3 reads TGTGCCAGCAGTGAATTGAGGGCGAAAAGTGAAGCTTTCTTT. This translates into CASSELRAKSEAFF. The chain has TRBV6-1 and TRBJ1-1; D not certain. The CDR3 covers 14 residues. V was pared by 2 bases and J by 7 bases, with 14 bases between. Germline CDR1 is MNHNS and CDR2 is SASEGT.